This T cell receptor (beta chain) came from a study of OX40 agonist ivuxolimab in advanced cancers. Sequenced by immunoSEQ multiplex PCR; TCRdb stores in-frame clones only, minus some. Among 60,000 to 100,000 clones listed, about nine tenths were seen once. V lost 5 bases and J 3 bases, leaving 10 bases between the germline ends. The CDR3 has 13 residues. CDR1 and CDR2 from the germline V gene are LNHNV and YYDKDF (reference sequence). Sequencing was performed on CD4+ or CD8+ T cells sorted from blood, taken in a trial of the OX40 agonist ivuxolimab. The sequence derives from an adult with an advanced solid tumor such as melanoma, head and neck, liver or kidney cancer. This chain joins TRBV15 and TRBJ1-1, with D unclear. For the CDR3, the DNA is TGTGCCACCAGCCCCCGGGAGTACACTGAAGCTTTCTTT. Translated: CATSPREYTEAFF.